This record covers a single TCR beta chain. What it binds is not known. This sample is drawn from a study of PD-1 blockade in classical Hodgkin lymphoma. Findings of the study overall: When nivolumab was started under 1 year after ASCT, patients were excluded. CD4+ TCR diversity climbed significantly by C4D1, unlike CD8+ TCR diversity.

This sample's time point: cycle 4 day 1 (C4D1), after more than five weeks of nivolumab. All trial patients relapsed after autologous stem cell transplantation. The V segment lost 8 bases and the J segment 3 bases; nucleotides outside the gene matches: 13. Germline V gene lookup returns CDR1 SEHNR and CDR2 FQNEAQ (reference sequence). The CDR3 sequence is 16 residues long. The assay was immunoSEQ multiplex PCR, and TCRdb's table has in-frame clones only and misses some. The table shows tens of thousands of clones, with roughly three quarters occurring only once. The source was peripheral blood mononuclear cells (PBMCs), collected before the fourth cycle of nivolumab. This TCR was recovered from a human donor with classical Hodgkin lymphoma. J is TRBJ2-1 and V is TRBV7-9; TRBD2 aligns across 7 bases. CDR3 in DNA: TGTGCCAGCTCGCCAGCGGGACCGGGGGTCTACAATGAGCAGTTCTTC. This sequence encodes CASSPAGPGVYNEQFF.